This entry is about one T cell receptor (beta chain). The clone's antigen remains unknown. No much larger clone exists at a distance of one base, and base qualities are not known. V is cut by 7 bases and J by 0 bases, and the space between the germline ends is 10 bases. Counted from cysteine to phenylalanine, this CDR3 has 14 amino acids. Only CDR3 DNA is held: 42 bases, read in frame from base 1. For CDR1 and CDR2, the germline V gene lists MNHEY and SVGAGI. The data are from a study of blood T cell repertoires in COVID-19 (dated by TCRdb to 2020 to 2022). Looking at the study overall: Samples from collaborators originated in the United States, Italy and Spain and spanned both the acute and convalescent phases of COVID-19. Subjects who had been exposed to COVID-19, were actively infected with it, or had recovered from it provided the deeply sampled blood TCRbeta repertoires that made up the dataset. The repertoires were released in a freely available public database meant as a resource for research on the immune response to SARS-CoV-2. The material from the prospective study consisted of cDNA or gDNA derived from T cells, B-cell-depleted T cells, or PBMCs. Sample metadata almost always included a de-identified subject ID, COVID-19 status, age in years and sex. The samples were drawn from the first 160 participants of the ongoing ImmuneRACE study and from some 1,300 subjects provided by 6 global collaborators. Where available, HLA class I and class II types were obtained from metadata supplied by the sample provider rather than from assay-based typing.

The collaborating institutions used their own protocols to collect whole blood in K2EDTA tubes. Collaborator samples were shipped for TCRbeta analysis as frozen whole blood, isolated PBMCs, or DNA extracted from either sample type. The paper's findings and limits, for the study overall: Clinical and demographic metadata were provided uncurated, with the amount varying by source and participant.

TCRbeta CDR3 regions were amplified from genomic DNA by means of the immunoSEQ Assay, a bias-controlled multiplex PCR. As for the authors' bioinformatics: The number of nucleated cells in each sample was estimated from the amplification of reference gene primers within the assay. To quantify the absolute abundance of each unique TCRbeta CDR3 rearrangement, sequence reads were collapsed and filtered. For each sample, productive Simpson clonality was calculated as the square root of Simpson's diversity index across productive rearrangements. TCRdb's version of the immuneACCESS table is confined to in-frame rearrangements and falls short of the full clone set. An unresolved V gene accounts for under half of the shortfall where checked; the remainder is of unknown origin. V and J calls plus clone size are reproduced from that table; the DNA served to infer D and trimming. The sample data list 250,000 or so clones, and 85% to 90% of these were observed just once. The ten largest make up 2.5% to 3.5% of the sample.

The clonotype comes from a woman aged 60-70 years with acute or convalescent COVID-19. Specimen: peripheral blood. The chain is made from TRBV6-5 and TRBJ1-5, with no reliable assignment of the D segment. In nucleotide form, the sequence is TGTGCCAGCATATTTGACACTAGCAATCAGCCCCAGCATTTT. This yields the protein CASIFDTSNQPQHF.